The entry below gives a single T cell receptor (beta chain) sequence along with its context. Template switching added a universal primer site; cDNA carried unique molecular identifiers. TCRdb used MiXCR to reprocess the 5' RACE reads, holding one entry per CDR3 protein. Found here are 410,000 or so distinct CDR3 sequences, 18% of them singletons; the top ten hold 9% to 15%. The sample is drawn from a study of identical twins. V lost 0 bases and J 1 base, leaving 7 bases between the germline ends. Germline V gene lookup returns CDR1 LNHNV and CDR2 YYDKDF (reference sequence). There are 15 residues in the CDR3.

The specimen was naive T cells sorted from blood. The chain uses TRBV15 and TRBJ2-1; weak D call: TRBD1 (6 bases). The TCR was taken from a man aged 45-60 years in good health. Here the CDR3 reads CATSRDQGSYNEQFF. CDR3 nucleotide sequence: TGTGCCACCAGCAGAGATCAGGGGTCCTACAATGAGCAGTTCTTC.